A selection of T cell receptor beta chains follows, all from one sample in a study of blood T cell repertoires in COVID-19. Measured with immunoSEQ multiplex PCR; TCRdb has only the in-frame clones, and not every one. Among around 70,000 clones, about 83% were seen once, and the ten largest hold approximately 40%. The sample consisted of peripheral blood. Source of these receptors: an elderly man with acute or convalescent COVID-19. CDR3s include the opening cysteine and the closing phenylalanine or tryptophan. A D gene is named only where the DNA matches it firmly. Clone size is not always given. Where it is, it says once, few, many or a class for expanded clones.

TRBV30	TRBJ2-2	TRBD2	NA	CAWGPGLAGAIANTGELFF	TGTGCCTGGGGCCCGGGACTAGCGGGGGCTATAGCGAACACCGGGGAGCTGTTTTTT
TRBV3-1/TRBV3-2	TRBJ2-7	NA	NA	CASSQVARLGQSYEQYF	TGTGCCAGCAGCCAAGTGGCGAGATTAGGACAGAGTTACGAGCAGTACTTC
TRBV3-1/TRBV3-2	TRBJ1-3	NA	NA	CASSQGGSGFRNTIYF	TGTGCCAGCAGCCAAGGGGGTTCGGGGTTTCGCAACACCATATATTTT
TRBV9	TRBJ2-1	TRBD2	few	CASTRLAELYNEQFF	TGTGCCAGCACCCGACTAGCAGAGCTCTACAATGAGCAGTTCTTC
TRBV2	TRBJ1-2	TRBD1	few	CASRRDRGPIYGYTF	TGTGCCAGCAGGCGGGACAGGGGGCCTATCTATGGCTACACCTTC
TRBV2	TRBJ1-5	TRBD1	NA	CASSVGGTANQPQHF	TGTGCCAGCAGTGTTGGCGGGACAGCCAATCAGCCCCAGCATTTT
TRBV2	TRBJ1-3	NA	many	CASSEASGAGNTIYF	TGTGCCAGCAGTGAAGCGTCAGGGGCTGGAAACACCATATATTTT
TRBV2	TRBJ2-1	NA	NA	CASSPYNEQFF	TGTGCCAGCAGCCCTTACAATGAGCAGTTCTTC
TRBV27	TRBJ2-2	NA	NA	CASSSRNTGELFF	TGTGCCAGCAGTTCCAGGAACACCGGGGAGCTGTTTTTT
TRBV15	TRBJ1-5	NA	NA	CATSRHREPQHF	TGTGCCACCAGCAGACACAGGGAGCCCCAGCATTTT
TRBV14	TRBJ1-3	NA	NA	CASSQDWGGGNTIYF	TGTGCCAGCAGCCAAGACTGGGGAGGTGGAAACACCATATATTTT
TRBV12-3/TRBV12-4	TRBJ1-3	NA	NA	CASSSTPGNTIYF	TGTGCCAGCAGTTCTACTCCTGGAAACACCATATATTTT
TRBV5-1	TRBJ1-6	NA	once	CASSPGDGSYNSPLHF	TGCGCCAGCAGCCCGGGAGACGGATCCTATAATTCACCCCTCCACTTT
TRBV14	TRBJ2-3	TRBD2	NA	CASSPPGLAGPDTQYF	TGTGCCAGCAGCCCTCCTGGACTAGCGGGTCCAGATACGCAGTATTTT
TRBV7-3	TRBJ2-7	TRBD2	NA	CASSLQGGSGYEQYF	TGTGCCAGCAGCTTACAAGGCGGGAGTGGCTACGAGCAGTACTTC
TRBV6-5	TRBJ2-1	TRBD2	few	CASKGRLAGVNEQFF	TGTGCCAGCAAGGGGAGACTAGCGGGAGTGAATGAGCAGTTCTTC
TRBV4-2	TRBJ2-2	TRBD2	NA	CASSQDPSGIANTGELFF	TGTGCCAGCAGCCAAGATCCCAGCGGGATCGCGAACACCGGGGAGCTGTTTTTT
TRBV7-2	TRBJ1-2	NA	NA	CASSSNPAGESGYTF	TGTGCCAGCAGCTCAAACCCTGCAGGGGAAAGTGGCTACACCTTC
TRBV7-2	TRBJ2-1	TRBD2	NA	CASSLQRGLNEQFF	TGTGCCAGCAGCCTCCAGCGGGGTCTAAATGAGCAGTTCTTC
TRBV15	TRBJ2-7	NA	NA	CATSRVEGAYEQYF	TGTGCCACCAGCAGAGTAGAGGGTGCCTACGAGCAGTACTTC
TRBV7-2	TRBJ2-1	NA	NA	CASRRGQYNEQFF	TGTGCCAGCAGACGCGGACAGTACAATGAGCAGTTCTTC
TRBV6-4	TRBJ1-6	NA	NA	CASSDQGGPGSPLHF	TGTGCCAGCAGTGATCAGGGAGGACCTGGTTCACCCCTCCACTTT
TRBV28	TRBJ2-2	TRBD1	NA	CASSQPGQGNPGELFF	TGTGCCAGCAGTCAACCGGGACAGGGGAACCCCGGGGAGCTGTTTTTT
TRBV15	TRBJ2-3	TRBD2	NA	CATSIMTSGSTDTQYF	TGTGCCACCAGCATTATGACTAGCGGTAGCACAGATACGCAGTATTTT
TRBV5-4	TRBJ2-7	TRBD2	NA	CASSLASGYEQYF	TGTGCCAGCAGCTTGGCTAGCGGCTACGAGCAGTACTTC
TRBV7-4	TRBJ1-6	TRBD1	NA	CASSLATGRSLHF	TGTGCCAGCAGCTTAGCGACAGGGAGATCCCTCCACTTT
TRBV5-6	TRBJ1-5	NA	once	CASSLRDTRFNQPQHF	TGTGCCAGCAGCTTGAGGGACACGCGTTTCAATCAGCCCCAGCATTTT
TRBV5-1	TRBJ1-2	NA	NA	CASNPGLGNYGYTF	TGCGCCAGCAACCCGGGACTGGGTAACTATGGCTACACCTTC
TRBV7-2	TRBJ2-3	TRBD2	NA	CASSLSSLAGGDTQYF	TGTGCCAGCAGCTTAAGCTCCCTAGCGGGAGGAGATACGCAGTATTTT
TRBV6-5	TRBJ1-5	TRBD1	NA	CASSPDRLNQPQHF	TGTGCCAGCAGTCCGGACAGGCTGAATCAGCCCCAGCATTTT
TRBV2	TRBJ2-1	NA	once	CASSEWLPYNEQFF	TGTGCCAGCAGTGAATGGCTTCCATACAATGAGCAGTTCTTC
TRBV6-5	TRBJ2-5	TRBD2	NA	CASNRSGGRKTQYF	TGTGCCAGCAATCGTAGCGGGGGGAGGAAGACCCAGTACTTC
TRBV28	TRBJ1-1	TRBD1	NA	CASTPSPGQGNTEAFF	TGTGCCAGCACCCCTTCCCCGGGACAGGGGAACACTGAAGCTTTCTTT
TRBV2	TRBJ1-4	NA	NA	CASTNLFASTNEKLFF	TGTGCCAGCACAAATCTTTTTGCGAGCACTAATGAAAAACTGTTTTTT
TRBV19	TRBJ1-2	NA	NA	CASSISGDNYGYTF	TGTGCCAGTAGTATCAGTGGTGATAACTATGGCTACACCTTC
TRBV7-2	TRBJ2-5	NA	NA	CASSLKGTASETQYF	TGTGCCAGCAGCTTGAAGGGGACTGCGTCGGAGACCCAGTACTTC
TRBV5-5	TRBJ1-4	NA	few	CASSSVSNEKLFF	TGTGCCAGCAGCTCGGTGTCGAATGAAAAACTGTTTTTT